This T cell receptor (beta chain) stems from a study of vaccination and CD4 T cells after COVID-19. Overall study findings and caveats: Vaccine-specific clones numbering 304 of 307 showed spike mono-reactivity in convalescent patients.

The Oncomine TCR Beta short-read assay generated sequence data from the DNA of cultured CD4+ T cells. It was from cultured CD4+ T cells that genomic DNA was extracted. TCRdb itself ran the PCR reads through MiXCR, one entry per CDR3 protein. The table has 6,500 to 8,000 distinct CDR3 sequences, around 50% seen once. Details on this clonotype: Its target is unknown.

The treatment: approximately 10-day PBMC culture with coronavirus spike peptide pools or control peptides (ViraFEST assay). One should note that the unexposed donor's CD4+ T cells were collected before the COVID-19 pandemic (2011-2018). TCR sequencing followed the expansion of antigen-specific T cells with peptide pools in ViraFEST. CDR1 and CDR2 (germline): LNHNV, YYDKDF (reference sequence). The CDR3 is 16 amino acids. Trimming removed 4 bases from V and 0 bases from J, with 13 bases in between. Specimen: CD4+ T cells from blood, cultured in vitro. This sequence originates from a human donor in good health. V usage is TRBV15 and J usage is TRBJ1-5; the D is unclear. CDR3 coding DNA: TGTGCCACCAGCACCTCCCGAATGTATAGCAATCAGCCCCAGCATTTT. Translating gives CATSTSRMYSNQPQHF.